These 18 T cell receptor beta chains were sequenced from one sample in a study of blood T cell repertoires in COVID-19 (dated by TCRdb to the early 2020s). The library was prepared using the immunoSEQ multiplex PCR assay. TCRdb provides this immuneACCESS table in a form limited to in-frame rearrangements. Some clones are lacking; in checked studies, under half of them reflect an unresolved V gene, and why the rest are absent is not known. The sample table holds about 240,000 clones, of which about 90% were seen once. The ten largest make up roughly 7% of the sample. The sample consisted of peripheral blood. The receptors were gathered from a man aged 55 to 70 who had recovered from COVID-19.

The chain recombines TRBV24-1 with TRBJ2-1; 11 bases map to TRBD2. V gave up 4 bases and J gave up 9 bases; unmatched junction bases: 10. The CDR3 sequence is 16 residues long. The germline CDR1 and CDR2 sequences are KGHDR and SFDVKD. CDR3 coding DNA: TGTGCCACCAGTGAAAATAGCGGGGGGGCGATTGGTGAGCAGTTCTTC. Translating gives CATSENSGGAIGEQFF.

The chain links TRBV12-3 or TRBV12-4 to TRBJ2-3; no clear D. The CDR3 loop spans 13 amino acids. V was shortened by 5 bases and J by 2 bases, with 8 bases between the two germline ends. The CDR3 here is CASSTRPTDTQYF. The CDR3 bases are TGTGCCAGCAGTACCAGGCCCACAGATACGCAGTATTTT.

The chain has TRBV3-1 (or the pseudogene TRBV3-2) and TRBJ2-1; TRBD2 matches at 8 bases. CDR1 and CDR2 (germline): LGHDT, YNNKEL (reference sequence). The CDR3 spans 16 residues. Unmatched junction bases numbered 10, after V lost 5 bases and J lost 4 bases. CDR3 protein: CASSTTLRGDYNEQFF. The CDR3 DNA sequence: TGTGCCAGCAGCACAACTTTGCGGGGGGATTACAATGAGCAGTTCTTC.

The V gene is TRBV14, the J gene TRBJ2-3, with D perhaps matching TRBD1 (6 bases). Trimming cost V 0 bases and J 2 bases, with 12 bases left between them. Germline CDR1 and CDR2: SGHDN and FVKESK. The CDR3 loop spans 16 amino acids. The CDR3 bases are TGTGCCAGCAGCCAAGAGGACAGCCCGGACACAGATACGCAGTATTTT. Translation gives CASSQEDSPDTDTQYF.

The gene calls are TRBV4-2 and TRBJ1-2, with D unclear. Trimming cost V 4 bases and J 5 bases, with 17 bases left between them. The CDR3 has 15 amino acids. The germline gives CDR1 LGHNA, CDR2 YNFKEQ. Here the CDR3 reads CASSPRGQTLYGYTF. For the CDR3, the DNA is TGTGCCAGCAGCCCAAGAGGCCAAACCCTTTATGGCTACACCTTC.

The J gene is TRBJ1-3, the V gene TRBV6-5; 9 bases align to TRBD1. V lost 6 bases to trimming and J lost 1 base; unmatched junction nucleotides: 4. In germline, CDR1 is MNHEY, CDR2 SVGAGI. The CDR3 has 15 residues. Here the CDR3 reads CASRGTGSSGNTIYF. The DNA for the CDR3 is TGTGCCAGCAGAGGGACAGGGAGTTCTGGAAACACCATATATTTT.

The sample holds a few counts of this clone. This chain links TRBV19 with TRBJ1-3; D might be TRBD1 (6 bases). From germline, CDR1 is LNHDA and CDR2 SQIVND (reference sequence). Trimming removed 3 bases at V and 0 bases at J, with 9 bases between. The CDR3 is 15 residues long. CDR3 loop: CASSIQGSSGNTIYF. The CDR3, as DNA: TGTGCCAGTAGTATTCAGGGGTCCTCTGGAAACACCATATATTTT.

Turning to this clone: Germline and junction disagree at one end, which may indicate a read error. The chain carries TRBV5-1 and TRBJ1-1, with 10 bases matching TRBD1. The CDR3 contains 16 residues. CDR1 and CDR2 (germline): SGHRS, YFSETQ. CDR3 region: CASSPGQGSWNNEAFF. CDR3 DNA sequence: TGCGCCAGCAGCCCGGGACAGGGGTCATGGAACAATGAAGCTTTCTTT.

Of note for this clone: Other DNA sequences in the same sample also yield this CDR3. This chain uses TRBV5-6 with TRBJ2-7, with unresolved D. The CDR3 contains 14 residues. V shed 0 bases and J shed 2 bases, with 9 bases lying between them. CDR1 and CDR2 from the germline V gene are SGHDT and YYEEEE. CDR3 DNA sequence: TGTGCCAGCAGCTTGGTCCCCGGTGCCTACGAGCAGTACTTC. As protein: CASSLVPGAYEQYF.

CDR3 bases: TGCGCCAGCAAACAGGGGCAGGGGATGAACACTGAAGCTTTCTTT. Protein sequence: CASKQGQGMNTEAFF. The chain is built from TRBV10-2 and TRBJ1-1, with 7 bases fitting TRBD1. The CDR3 extends over 15 amino acids. V trimming: 7 bases; J trimming: 0 bases; junction bases outside the gene matches: 8. The germline gives CDR1 WSHSY, CDR2 SAAADI.

The rearrangement links TRBV6-6 to TRBJ2-3, with 11 nucleotides matching TRBD2. V was clipped by 6 bases and J by 4 bases; unmatched bases: 6. CDR1 is MNHNY, CDR2 SVGAGI, per germline (reference sequence). The CDR3 totals 15 residues. CDR3 loop: CASRTIAGGPDTQYF. Here the CDR3 DNA reads TGTGCCAGCAGGACTATAGCGGGGGGGCCAGATACGCAGTATTTT.

The chain links TRBV29-1 to TRBJ1-6; TRBD1 might be the D (5 bases). The CDR3 consists of 13 residues. The V end was cut by 7 bases, the J end by 6 bases, with 13 bases between. From germline, CDR1 is SQVTM and CDR2 ANQGSEA. CDR3 coding DNA: TGCAGCGAAACGACAGCCTCTAATTCACCCCTCCACTTT. This encodes CSETTASNSPLHF.

The gene calls are TRBV28 and TRBJ2-7, with a possible D match to TRBD1 (6 bases). The V gene lost 4 bases and the J gene lost 6 bases, with 7 bases spanning the gap. This CDR3 region has 11 residues. Germline V gene data show CDR1 as MDHEN and CDR2 as SYDVKM. The CDR3 nucleotides are TGTGCCAGCAGTTACAGGGTCGAGCAGTACTTC. Translation gives CASSYRVEQYF.

Worth noting for this clone: The identical CDR3 is also encoded by other nucleotide sequences in the sample. The gene calls are TRBV6-5 and TRBJ1-5, with TRBD1 identical over 9 bases. The length of the CDR3 is 14 residues. The junction had 6 bases not matched to a gene; V was cut back by 5 bases and J by 7 bases. The germline gives CDR1 MNHEY, CDR2 SVGAGI. For the CDR3, the DNA is TGTGCCAGCAGTCCGACAGGGGGACGACAGCCCCAGCATTTT. It specifies CASSPTGGRQPQHF.

The sample holds one count of this clone. The rearrangement links TRBV10-3 to TRBJ2-7; 10 bases map to TRBD1. There are 15 residues in the CDR3. Germline CDR1 reads ENHRY; CDR2 reads SYGVKD. Losses at the gene ends were 4 bases for V and 0 bases for J; bases not matched to a gene: 3. CDR3 sequence: CAISGQGALSYEQYF. The CDR3 region has the DNA TGTGCCATCAGTGGACAGGGGGCTCTCTCCTACGAGCAGTACTTC.

With regard to this clone: This CDR3 is also generated by other DNA sequences in the sample. The chain recombines TRBV6-5 with TRBJ1-1; the match to TRBD1 covers 9 bases. Per the germline V gene, CDR1 is MNHEY and CDR2 is SVGAGI. V lost 6 bases to trimming and J lost 4 bases; unmatched junction nucleotides: 6. The length of the CDR3 is 14 residues. CDR3 sequence reads: CASRLDRGGTEAFF. The CDR3 DNA follows: TGTGCCAGCAGACTGGACAGGGGTGGCACTGAAGCTTTCTTT.

This chain links TRBV6-5 with TRBJ2-1, with 8 bases fitting TRBD1. V lost 8 bases, J lost 7 bases, and 4 bases stayed unmatched. The CDR3 is 12 amino acids. CDR1 and CDR2 (germline): MNHEY, SVGAGI. The CDR3 reads CASRQGRNEQFF. DNA of the CDR3: TGTGCCAGCCGACAGGGGAGGAATGAGCAGTTCTTC.

V gene TRBV6-5 combines with J gene TRBJ1-1, with TRBD1 matching 9 bases. The CDR3 covers 15 residues. V lost 10 bases and J lost 4; bases outside the gene matches: 13. Germline loops: CDR1 MNHEY, CDR2 SVGAGI. CDR3 in DNA: TGTGCCACCACCGACAGGGGGTTTTCGAGCACTGAAGCTTTCTTT. Protein product: CATTDRGFSSTEAFF.